This TCR beta chain was sequenced in a study of T cell changes during pregnancy in multiple sclerosis. With 5 bases clipped from V and 4 bases from J, the junction kept 6 bases outside the gene matches. The CDR3 is made up of 14 amino acids. Germline assignment: CDR1 SQVTM and CDR2 ANQGSEA. This table comes from immunoSEQ multiplex PCR, and its TCRdb copy is limited to in-frame clones, with some not included. This sample yields approximately 100,000 clones, of which around 93% are seen a single time; around 1.5% belongs to the top ten. The sequence was obtained from a female donor with multiple sclerosis, enrolled in a pregnancy study. V gene TRBV29-1 combines with J gene TRBJ2-3; TRBD1 aligns across 10 bases. The sequenced sample was peripheral blood, obtained after pregnancy. The CDR3 reads CSVTDRGPADTQYF. CDR3 nucleotide sequence: TGCAGCGTTACCGACAGGGGGCCCGCAGATACGCAGTATTTT.